A single sample is the source of the 18 T cell receptor beta chains below, sequenced in a study of shared clonotypes between healthy human individuals. Sequencing was performed with immunoSEQ multiplex PCR; in TCRdb, only in-frame clones are kept and a portion is missing. The table includes about 730,000 clones, 72% detected once. Sequenced input: memory CD4+ T cells sorted from blood. Regarding subset: CD45RA-negative fraction. The receptors shown here come from a woman aged 30 to 39 in good health.

The chain is built from TRBV4-1 and TRBJ1-3; D remains ambiguous. This CDR3 has 16 residues. Per germline, CDR1 MGHRA and CDR2 YSYEKL. Trimming cost V 0 bases and J 0 bases, with 9 bases left between them. The CDR3 reads CASSQDWQSSGNTIYF. CDR3 coding DNA: TGCGCCAGCAGCCAAGATTGGCAGAGCTCTGGAAACACCATATATTTT.

The chain joins TRBV2 to TRBJ2-5, with D possibly TRBD2 on 5 matching bases. V lost 6 bases to trimming and J lost 5 bases, with 19 bases between them. The CDR3 is 15 amino acids. Looked up from germline, CDR1 is SNHLY and CDR2 is FYNNEI. CDR3 loop: CASRVLSGIQETQYF. The DNA for the CDR3 is TGTGCCAGCAGGGTCCTCTCGGGGATCCAGGAGACCCAGTACTTC. Combining the CDR3 with reference TRBV2 and TRBJ2-5 gives the whole variable domain EPEVTQTPSHQVTQMGQEVILRCVPISNHLYFYWYRQILGQKVEFLVSFYNNEISEKSEIFDDQFSVERPDGSNFTLKIRSTKLEDSAMYFCASRVLSGIQETQYFGPGTRLLVL.

CDR3 DNA sequence: TGCGCCAGCAGCCAAGGCGACAGCACTGAAGCTTTCTTT. Translated: CASSQGDSTEAFF. This chain joins TRBV4-1 and TRBJ1-1, with TRBD1 as a possible D gene (5 bases). V lost 1 base, J lost 4 bases, and 7 bases lay in between. Looked up from germline, CDR1 is MGHRA and CDR2 is YSYEKL. This CDR3 spans 13 amino acids.

The chain has TRBV6-5 and TRBJ1-2; D is unclear. The CDR3 contains 13 residues. Germline CDR1 and CDR2: MNHEY and SVGAGI. Between the trimmed V and J ends, which lost 0 bases and 11 bases, there was a span of 13 bases. In nucleotides, the CDR3 is TGTGCCAGCAGTTACTCGAGCTTGAGTATTTACACCTTC. Amino acid sequence: CASSYSSLSIYTF.

This clone was seen only a few times. The V call is TRBV6-5, the J call TRBJ2-7; D call uncertain. CDR1 and CDR2 from the germline V gene are MNHEY and SVGAGI. V lost 3 bases to trimming and J lost 3 bases, with 15 bases between them. The CDR3 is 15 amino acids. The DNA for the CDR3 is TGTGCCAGCAGTTATGCCGACAATCCCTTCTACGAGCAGTACTTC. It is translated as CASSYADNPFYEQYF.

This clone was seen at least ten times. The chain is built from TRBV7-9 and TRBJ1-5, with D tentatively TRBD1 (5 bases). V was trimmed by 1 base and J by 7 bases, leaving 14 bases between them. The CDR3 has 15 residues. The germline V gene encodes CDR1 SEHNR and CDR2 FQNEAQ (reference sequence). The DNA for the CDR3 is TGTGCCAGCAGCTTAGGAGGGGAGTATGGACAGCCCCAGCATTTT. It specifies CASSLGGEYGQPQHF.

This chain uses TRBV15 with TRBJ2-5; no clear D gene. The closer fit of TRBJ2-7 to the DNA end suggests the J call may be wrong. Germline CDR1 is LNHNV and CDR2 is YYDKDF (reference sequence). The CDR3 runs 14 residues. The CDR3 region is CATSREWEVYEQYF. The CDR3, as DNA: TGTGCCACCAGCAGAGAATGGGAAGTCTACGAGCAGTACTTC.

V and J are TRBV28 and TRBJ1-2, with D possibly matching TRBD1 (5 bases). Germline CDR1 reads MDHEN; CDR2 reads SYDVKM. Trimming removed 1 base from V and 2 bases from J, with 11 bases in between. The CDR3 has 15 amino acids. CDR3 sequence reads: CASSLSQGANYGYTF. The DNA of the CDR3 is TGTGCCAGCAGTTTATCTCAGGGTGCCAACTATGGCTACACCTTC.

CDR3 protein: CARSLVMPNTGKPDYEQYF. DNA of the CDR3: TGTGCCAGAAGCTTGGTGATGCCGAACACAGGGAAACCCGACTACGAGCAGTACTTC. This rearrangement joins TRBV5-3 to TRBJ2-7, with D possibly TRBD1 on 6 matching bases. TRBV5-3 counts as an open reading frame of uncertain function. V shed 0 bases and J shed 3 bases, with 25 bases lying between them. CDR3 length: 19 residues.

This clone was recorded at least ten times. CDR3 region: CASSSSWGIEREQYF. In DNA form, the CDR3 reads TGTGCCAGCAGCTCCTCCTGGGGGATTGAACGAGAGCAGTACTTC. The J gene is TRBJ2-7, the V gene TRBV11-2, with D perhaps given as TRBD1 or TRBD2 (5 bases each). The ends were cut back, 4 bases at V and 7 bases at J, with 20 bases in the middle. Germline V lookup: CDR1 SGHAT, CDR2 FQNNGV. The CDR3 is made up of 15 amino acids.

The chain carries TRBV2 and TRBJ2-7; 8 bases are a match to TRBD1. Losses at the gene ends were 4 bases for V and 1 base for J; bases not matched to a gene: 3. The V gene's germline CDR1 is SNHLY and CDR2 FYNNEI. The CDR3 consists of 14 residues. Here the CDR3 reads CASSVQGVSYEQYF. CDR3 sequence (DNA): TGTGCCAGCAGTGTACAGGGGGTTTCCTACGAGCAGTACTTC. Looking up the rest from reference TRBV2 and TRBJ2-7 gives the full variable domain: EPEVTQTPSHQVTQMGQEVILRCVPISNHLYFYWYRQILGQKVEFLVSFYNNEISEKSEIFDDQFSVERPDGSNFTLKIRSTKLEDSAMYFCASSVQGVSYEQYFGPGTRLTVT.

In this sample, this clone turned up once. The chain is built from TRBV7-3 and TRBJ2-3, with TRBD2 identical over 9 bases. Germline CDR1 is SGHTA and CDR2 is FQGTGA. The CDR3 runs 16 residues. V shed 5 bases and J 0 bases; nucleotides not matched to a gene: 6. CDR3 protein: CASSPGLALSTDTQYF. The CDR3 DNA reads TGTGCCAGCAGCCCAGGACTAGCGCTTAGCACAGATACGCAGTATTTT.

This clone was counted once. V and J are TRBV11-2 and TRBJ2-5, with D hard to call. Germline CDR1 and CDR2: SGHAT and FQNNGV. The CDR3 covers 14 residues. Trimming left V 7 bases short and J 1 base short, with 13 bases between. Here the CDR3 DNA reads TGTGCCAGCACCCGGACGGACCTCCAAGAGACCCAGTACTTC. This translates into CASTRTDLQETQYF.

This clone turned up a few times. The V call is TRBV5-1, the J call TRBJ2-3; possibly TRBD2 for D (6 bases). Trimming removed 7 bases at V and 4 bases at J, with 10 bases between. CDR1 is SGHRS and CDR2 is YFSETQ in the germline V gene. This CDR3 comprises 12 residues. The CDR3 DNA reads as TGCGCCAGCTGTGGGGAGGCAGATACGCAGTATTTT. It is translated as CASCGEADTQYF.

The rearrangement links TRBV6-5 to TRBJ1-2; TRBD1 is a possible D gene (5 bases). The V and J ends lost 5 bases and 5 bases respectively, with 9 bases between them. The CDR3 contains 12 residues. The germline V gene encodes CDR1 MNHEY and CDR2 SVGAGI. CDR3 residues: CASSPGGYGYTF. Here the CDR3 DNA reads TGTGCCAGCAGTCCTGGGGGATATGGCTACACCTTC.

The chain is built from TRBV4-1 and TRBJ1-2; 7 bases are a match to TRBD1. This CDR3 spans 14 amino acids. Trimming took 1 base from V and 7 from J; bases not matched to a gene: 6. Germline V gene data show CDR1 as MGHRA and CDR2 as YSYEKL. In DNA form, the CDR3 reads TGCGCCAGCAGCCAAGTCACAGGGGTCAGTGGCTACACCTTC. Translation gives CASSQVTGVSGYTF.

V gene TRBV7-2 combines with J gene TRBJ2-2, with TRBD1 matching over 11 bases. CDR1 is SGHTA and CDR2 is FQGNSA in the germline V gene. Trimming cost V 4 bases and J 7 bases; bases outside gene matches: 5. The CDR3 totals 15 residues. The CDR3 is CASSSVGQGDGELFF. DNA for the CDR3: TGTGCCAGCAGCTCCGTGGGACAGGGGGACGGGGAGCTGTTTTTT.

The rearrangement joins TRBV2 to TRBJ2-5, with 9 bases identical to TRBD2. The DNA end is more similar to TRBJ2-7, so the J call may be wrong. The CDR3 runs 12 residues. The germline CDR1 and CDR2 sequences are SNHLY and FYNNEI. This CDR3 is CASSGSLYEQYF. For the CDR3, the DNA is TGTGCCAGTAGCGGGAGTCTCTACGAGCAGTACTTC.